A selection of T cell receptor beta chains follows, all from one sample in a study of blood T cell repertoires in COVID-19. Assay: immunoSEQ multiplex PCR; the TCRdb copy retains only in-frame clones and omits some. The repertoire includes tens of thousands of clones, about 91% of them detected once, and less than 8% sits in the top ten. Sequencing input: peripheral blood. Receptors were obtained from a human donor in a cohort sampled during active COVID-19. Each CDR3 is given with its conserved first and last residue. The D gene is left open where the match is weak. A row's size may be missing; if present it is once, few, many or a size class.

j_call d_call cdr3_length v_call clone_size cdr3_nt cdr3_aa
TRBJ1-3 - 16 TRBV3-1/TRBV3-2 - TGTGCCAGCAGCCATGCGGCTACGGTCTCTGGAAACACCATATATTTT CASSHAATVSGNTIYF
TRBJ2-5 - 15 TRBV5-1 - TGCGCCAGCAGCTTGGCCGGCATGGGAGCGGAGACCCAGTACTTC CASSLAGMGAETQYF
TRBJ2-2 - 15 TRBV28 once TGTGCCAGCAGCCACGGACACATGAACACCGGGGAGCTGTTTTTT CASSHGHMNTGELFF
TRBJ2-7 TRBD1 16 TRBV7-2 few TGTGCCAGCAGCTTAGCGGGGACAGGGGGCCAAAACGAGCAGTACTTC CASSLAGTGGQNEQYF
TRBJ1-6 TRBD1 15 TRBV6-5 - TGTGCCAGCAGGCGGACAGGAGCAGATAATTCACCCCTCCACTTT CASRRTGADNSPLHF
TRBJ2-7 TRBD2 15 TRBV6-5 - TGTGCCAGCAGTTATCGGCTAGCGGCTGCCTACGAGCAGTACTTC CASSYRLAAAYEQYF
TRBJ2-7 TRBD1 16 TRBV6-6 - TGTGCCAGCAGTAACTGGGGACAGGGGGCGTCCTACGAGCAGTACTTC CASSNWGQGASYEQYF
TRBJ1-4 - 13 TRBV7-6 - TGTGCCAGCAGCTCCCTGGGGCAGGGCCTACTGTTTTTT CASSSLGQGLLFF
TRBJ2-1 - 14 TRBV9 - TGTGCCAGCAGCGTAGTAGGTGGGTCAGGGGAGCAGTTCTTC CASSVVGGSGEQFF
TRBJ2-5 - 15 TRBV30 - TGTGCCTGGAGTTCCCCGGGGGGCCTCGGAGAGACCCAGTACTTC CAWSSPGGLGETQYF
TRBJ1-6 - 16 TRBV27 - TGTGCCAGCACGCCCGGACACAGGTTTTTAGGTTCACCCCTCCACTTT CASTPGHRFLGSPLHF
TRBJ1-5 TRBD1 16 TRBV19 - TGTGCCAGTCGTGACAGGGGACTCTATAGCAATCAGCCCCAGCATTTT CASRDRGLYSNQPQHF
TRBJ1-6 - 15 TRBV6-5 - TGTGCCAGCAAGGGGGGGGCCGGTTATAATTCACCCCTCCACTTT CASKGGAGYNSPLHF
TRBJ1-1 - 14 TRBV9 - TGTGCCAGCAGCGCCATGGAGGATTACACTGAAGCTTTCTTT CASSAMEDYTEAFF
TRBJ2-2 - 15 TRBV29-1 - TGCAGCGTTGATCTCCAGGGGCTTAACACCGGGGAGCTGTTTTTT CSVDLQGLNTGELFF
TRBJ1-2 TRBD1 16 TRBV18 once TGTGCCAGCTCAACTTCATCGACCAGGGGGCAGGATGGCTACACCTTC CASSTSSTRGQDGYTF
TRBJ2-3 TRBD2 16 TRBV7-6 - TGTGCCAGCAGCAGGACTAGCGGTTCTAGCACAGATACGCAGTATTTT CASSRTSGSSTDTQYF
TRBJ2-2 - 14 TRBV7-5 - TGTGCCAGAAGGATTATGGGGGCGGCCGGGGAGCTGTTTTTT CARRIMGAAGELFF
TRBJ2-3 TRBD1 16 TRBV13 once TGTGCCAGCAGCCCAGGGACAGGGGGCGGCACAGATACGCAGTATTTT CASSPGTGGGTDTQYF
TRBJ2-3 TRBD1 17 TRBV24-1 - TGTGCCACCAGTGACCCCCCGGGACAGGGTCGATCAGGTACGCAGTATTTT CATSDPPGQGRSGTQYF
TRBJ2-4 - 18 TRBV6-2/TRBV6-3 - TGTGCCAGCAGTTACCAATTAGGACAGCAACAGCGCAAAAACATTCAGTACTTC CASSYQLGQQQRKNIQYF
TRBJ1-5 - 16 TRBV25-1 - TGTGCCAGCAGTGAACTCGAGGACGGACTCAATCAGCCCCAGCATTTT CASSELEDGLNQPQHF
TRBJ2-2 TRBD1 17 TRBV4-1 - TGCGCCAGCAGCCGCACCCCGGGAGGGACAGGGGCCGGGGAGCTGTTTTTT CASSRTPGGTGAGELFF
TRBJ1-1 - 13 TRBV5-1 - TGCGCCAGCGGACACAGGGTGCACACTGAAGCTTTCTTT CASGHRVHTEAFF
TRBJ2-7 TRBD1 13 TRBV28 - TGTGCCAGCAGCGCAGGGGGCCGCTACGAGCAGTACTTC CASSAGGRYEQYF
TRBJ2-7 TRBD2 17 TRBV19 - TGTGCCAGTAGCGGCCGACTGCCGGGACTAGCGGGAGGGCCGGAGTACTTC CASSGRLPGLAGGPEYF
TRBJ2-3 - 14 TRBV5-4 - TGTGCCAGCAGCTCGCGTCCTAGCACAGATACGCAGTATTTT CASSSRPSTDTQYF
TRBJ2-7 TRBD1 12 TRBV19 - TGTGCCACCCGGGACAGCGCCTACGAGCAGTACTTC CATRDSAYEQYF
TRBJ2-5 TRBD2 15 TRBV28 - TGTGCCAGCAGGGCTCTTAGCGGGGCCCTGGAGACCCAGTACTTC CASRALSGALETQYF
TRBJ2-2 - 14 TRBV9 many TGTGCCAGCAGCGCCGGGACAAACACCGGGGAGCTGTTTTTT CASSAGTNTGELFF
TRBJ2-7 - 13 TRBV4-2 - TGTGCCAGCAGCCAAGAGCGGGGCTACGAGCAGTACTTC CASSQERGYEQYF
TRBJ2-5 TRBD2 15 TRBV7-9 few TGTGCCAGCAGCTTAGATCAGGGAGGGCAAGAGACCCAGTACTTC CASSLDQGGQETQYF
TRBJ2-7 - 15 TRBV19 - TGTGCCAGTAGTCCCCCGGGACACTATCCCTACGAGCAGTACTTC CASSPPGHYPYEQYF
TRBJ2-7 TRBD1 14 TRBV18 - TGTGCCAGCTCACCGGGGACAGGGACCTACGAGCAGTACTTC CASSPGTGTYEQYF
TRBJ1-4 TRBD1 14 TRBV30 - TGTGCCTGGAGTGGACAGGGGATGGGTGAAAAACTGTTTTTT CAWSGQGMGEKLFF
TRBJ2-7 TRBD1 14 TRBV5-4 - TGTGCCAGCAGCTCCCGGGACAGGCTATACGAGCAGTACTTC CASSSRDRLYEQYF
TRBJ2-7 TRBD1 14 TRBV5-1 - TGCGCCAGCAGCTTGACAGGGGGCAGGTACGAGCAGTACTTC CASSLTGGRYEQYF
TRBJ2-7 TRBD2 15 TRBV30 - TGTGCCTGGAGTGTACTCAGCGGGGGGCCCTACGAGCAGTACTTC CAWSVLSGGPYEQYF
TRBJ2-5 - 19 TRBV7-9 - TGTGCCAGCAGCTTAGGTATGTCGACAGGCCCTTTTCATCAAGAGACCCAGTACTTC CASSLGMSTGPFHQETQYF
TRBJ2-5 TRBD2 17 TRBV19 - TGTGCCAGTAGTAGTACTAGCGGGGGGCGATCCCAAGAGACCCAGTACTTC CASSSTSGGRSQETQYF
TRBJ1-2 - 15 TRBV5-1 once TGCGCCAGCAGCTTTGCCGGGACGGGAGGAGATGGCTACACCTTC CASSFAGTGGDGYTF
TRBJ1-2 TRBD1 13 TRBV6-5 - TGTGCCAGCAGTCCAACAGGGGGTCATGGCTACACCTTC CASSPTGGHGYTF
TRBJ1-5 - 12 TRBV7-9 - TGTGCCAGCAGTTATCCTGGCGGGCCCCAGCATTTT CASSYPGGPQHF
TRBJ1-2 TRBD1 14 TRBV11-2 - TGTGCCAGCAGCTCGGGACAGGGGGACTATGGCTACACCTTC CASSSGQGDYGYTF
TRBJ1-1 TRBD1 13 TRBV7-6 - TGTGCCAGCAGCCCGCGACAGGGGTCGGGAGCTTTCTTT CASSPRQGSGAFF
TRBJ2-1 TRBD1 14 TRBV9 - TGTGCCAGCGCCACAGGGGGTGGGTACAATGAGCAGTTCTTC CASATGGGYNEQFF
TRBJ1-1 - 15 TRBV2 once TGTGCCAGCATCCTAGAGGTTTCCAGGAACACTGAAGCTTTCTTT CASILEVSRNTEAFF
TRBJ1-3 - 13 TRBV11-3 - TGTGCCAGCAGCTTAGGACTTGGAAACACCATATATTTT CASSLGLGNTIYF
TRBJ2-1 - 15 TRBV29-1 - TGCAGCGTTGACCCAACAGGGGGGGTCTACAATGAGCAGTTCTTC CSVDPTGGVYNEQFF
TRBJ2-5 - 13 TRBV28 - TGTGCCAGCAGTTTCGGACATCCAGAGACCCAGTACTTC CASSFGHPETQYF
TRBJ2-5 TRBD2 17 TRBV7-9 - TGTGCCAGCAGCCCCAGTCGGTTAGCGGGAGCTTTCGAGACCCAGTACTTC CASSPSRLAGAFETQYF
TRBJ1-1 - 14 TRBV11-2 - TGTGCCAGCAGCTTCCGGGGGATGAACACTGAAGCTTTCTTT CASSFRGMNTEAFF
TRBJ2-1 - 14 TRBV28 - TGTGCCACCCTAGAGGACAGTTCCTACAATGAGCAGTTCTTC CATLEDSSYNEQFF
TRBJ1-1 - 17 TRBV19 - TGTGCCAGTAGTATAGTGGCGGGCAGGCCGATGAACACTGAAGCTTTCTTT CASSIVAGRPMNTEAFF